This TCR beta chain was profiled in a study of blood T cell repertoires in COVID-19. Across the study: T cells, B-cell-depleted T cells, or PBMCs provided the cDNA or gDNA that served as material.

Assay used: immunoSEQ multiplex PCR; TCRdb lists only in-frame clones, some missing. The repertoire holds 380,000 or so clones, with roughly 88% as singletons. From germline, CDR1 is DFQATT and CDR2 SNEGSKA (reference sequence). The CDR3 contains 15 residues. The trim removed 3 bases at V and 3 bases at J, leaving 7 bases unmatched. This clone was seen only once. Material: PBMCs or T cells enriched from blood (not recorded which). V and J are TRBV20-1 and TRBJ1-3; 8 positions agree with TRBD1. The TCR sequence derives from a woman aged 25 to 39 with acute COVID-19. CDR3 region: CSASPGQGHGNTIYF. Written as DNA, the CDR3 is TGCAGTGCTAGTCCAGGACAGGGACATGGAAACACCATATATTTT.